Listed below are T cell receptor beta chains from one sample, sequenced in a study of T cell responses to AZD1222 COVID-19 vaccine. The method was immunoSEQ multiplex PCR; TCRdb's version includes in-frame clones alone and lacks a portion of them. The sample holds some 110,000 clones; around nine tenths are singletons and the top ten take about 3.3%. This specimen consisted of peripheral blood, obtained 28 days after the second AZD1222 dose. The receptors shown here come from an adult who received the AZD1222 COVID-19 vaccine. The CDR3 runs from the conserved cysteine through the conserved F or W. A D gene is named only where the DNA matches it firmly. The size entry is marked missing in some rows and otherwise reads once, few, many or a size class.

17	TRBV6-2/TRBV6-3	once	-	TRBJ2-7	CASSFVMGSQGSYEQYF	TGTGCCAGCAGTTTTGTCATGGGGAGCCAGGGATCCTACGAGCAGTACTTC
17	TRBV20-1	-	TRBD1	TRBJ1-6	CSASEFLPGQGGSPLHF	TGCAGTGCTAGTGAATTTTTACCGGGACAGGGAGGTTCACCCCTCCACTTT
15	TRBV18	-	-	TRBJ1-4	CASSPPGGTKEKLFF	TGTGCCAGCTCACCACCGGGGGGGACGAAGGAAAAACTGTTTTTT
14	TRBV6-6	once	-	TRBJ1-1	CASSYQGLNTEAFF	TGTGCCAGCAGTTACCAGGGGCTGAACACTGAAGCTTTCTTT
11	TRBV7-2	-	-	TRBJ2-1	CASSLGWEQFF	TGTGCCAGCAGCTTAGGGTGGGAGCAGTTCTTC
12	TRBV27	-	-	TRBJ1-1	CASSFPHGEAFF	TGTGCCAGCAGTTTCCCCCATGGTGAAGCTTTCTTT
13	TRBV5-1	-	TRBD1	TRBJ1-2	CASSWDRAYGYTF	TGCGCCAGCAGCTGGGACAGGGCCTATGGCTACACCTTC
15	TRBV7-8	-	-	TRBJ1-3	CASSSVFPAGNTIYF	TGTGCCAGCAGCAGCGTCTTCCCCGCTGGAAACACCATATATTTT
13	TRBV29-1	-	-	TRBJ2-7	CSVLATPSYEQYF	TGCAGCGTTCTGGCCACGCCGTCCTACGAGCAGTACTTC
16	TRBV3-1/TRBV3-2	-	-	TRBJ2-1	CASSHLSGSTYNEQFF	TGTGCCAGCAGCCATTTGTCGGGATCGACCTACAATGAGCAGTTCTTC
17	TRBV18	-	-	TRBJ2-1	CASSPRGGTSDYNEQFF	TGTGCCAGCTCACCACGGGGGGGCACCTCCGACTACAATGAGCAGTTCTTC
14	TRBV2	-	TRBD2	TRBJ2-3	CASSGTSGRHTQYF	TGTGCCAGCAGTGGGACTAGCGGGAGGCATACGCAGTATTTT
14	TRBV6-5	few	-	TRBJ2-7	CASSYRGSDNEQYF	TGTGCCAGCAGTTACCGCGGCAGCGACAACGAGCAGTACTTC
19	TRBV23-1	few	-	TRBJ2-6	CASSHRADYPISGANVLTF	TGCGCCAGCAGTCACCGCGCAGACTACCCGATCTCTGGGGCCAACGTCCTGACTTTC
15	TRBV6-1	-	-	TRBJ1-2	CASSGAQGTNYGYTF	TGTGCCAGCAGTGGAGCGCAGGGGACTAACTATGGCTACACCTTC
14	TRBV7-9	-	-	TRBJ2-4	CASRGQNPGNIQYF	TGTGCCAGCAGAGGACAGAACCCTGGTAACATTCAGTACTTC
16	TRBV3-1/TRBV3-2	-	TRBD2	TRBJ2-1	CASSRSSGSGNNEQFF	TGTGCCAGCAGCCGCTCGTCGGGTAGCGGGAACAATGAGCAGTTCTTC
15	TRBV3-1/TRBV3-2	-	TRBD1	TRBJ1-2	CASSQDRQGAYGYTF	TGTGCCAGCAGCCAAGATAGACAGGGGGCCTATGGCTACACCTTC
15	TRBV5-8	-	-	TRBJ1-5	CASSLEVGGNQPQHF	TGTGCCAGCAGCTTGGAAGTGGGGGGGAATCAGCCCCAGCATTTT
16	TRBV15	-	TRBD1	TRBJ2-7	CATSNFGTGAFYEQYF	TGTGCCACCAGCAATTTCGGGACAGGGGCGTTCTACGAGCAGTACTTC
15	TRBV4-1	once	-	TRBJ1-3	CASSQAGTSGNTIYF	TGCGCCAGCAGCCAAGCGGGAACCTCTGGAAACACCATATATTTT
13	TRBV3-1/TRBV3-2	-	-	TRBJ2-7	CASSQDTRREQYF	TGTGCCAGCAGCCAAGATACTCGGCGCGAGCAGTACTTC
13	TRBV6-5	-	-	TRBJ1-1	CASSYGQNTEAFF	TGTGCCAGCAGTTATGGACAGAACACTGAAGCTTTCTTT
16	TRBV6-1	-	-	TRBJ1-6	CASSEHSARANSPLHF	TGTGCCAGCAGTGAACACAGCGCCAGAGCTAATTCACCCCTCCACTTT
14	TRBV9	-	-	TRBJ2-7	CASTRNGDSYEQYF	TGTGCCAGCACAAGAAACGGCGACTCCTACGAGCAGTACTTC
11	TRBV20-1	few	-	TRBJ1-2	CSAGVDYGYTF	TGCAGTGCTGGAGTCGACTATGGCTACACCTTC
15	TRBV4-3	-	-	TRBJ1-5	CASSQEQELNQPQHF	TGCGCCAGCAGCCAAGAGCAGGAGTTGAATCAGCCCCAGCATTTT
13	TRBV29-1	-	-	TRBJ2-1	CSARWIPYNEQFF	TGCAGCGCCCGATGGATCCCCTACAATGAGCAGTTCTTC
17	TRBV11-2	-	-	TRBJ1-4	CASSLVSIRATNEKLFF	TGTGCCAGCAGCTTAGTTTCCATCCGGGCTACTAATGAAAAACTGTTTTTT
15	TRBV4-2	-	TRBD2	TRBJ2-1	CASSQSGGRYNEQFF	TGTGCCAGCAGCCAAAGCGGGGGTCGATACAATGAGCAGTTCTTC
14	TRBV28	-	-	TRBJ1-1	CASSFLGGNTEAFF	TGTGCCAGCAGTTTCTTGGGGGGGAACACTGAAGCTTTCTTT
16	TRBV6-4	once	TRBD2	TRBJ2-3	CASSDSATSATDTQYF	TGTGCCAGCAGTGACTCGGCGACTAGCGCCACAGATACGCAGTATTTT
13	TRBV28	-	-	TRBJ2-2	CATRTPNTGELFF	TGTGCCACCCGGACGCCGAACACCGGGGAGCTGTTTTTT
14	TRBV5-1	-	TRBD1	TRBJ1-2	CASSSTGGNYGYTF	TGCGCCAGCAGCTCGACAGGGGGCAACTATGGCTACACCTTC
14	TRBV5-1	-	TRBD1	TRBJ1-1	CATSTGGSFAEAFF	TGCGCCACTTCGACAGGGGGATCGTTCGCTGAAGCTTTCTTT
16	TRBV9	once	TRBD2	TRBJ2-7	CASSPRQAGGLSEQYF	TGTGCCAGCAGCCCCAGACAAGCGGGAGGGCTCAGCGAGCAGTACTTC
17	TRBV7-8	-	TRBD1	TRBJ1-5	CASSGGQGSGSNQPQHF	TGTGCCAGCAGCGGGGGACAGGGGTCAGGAAGCAATCAGCCCCAGCATTTT
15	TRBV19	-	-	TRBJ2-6	CASSILISGANVLTF	TGTGCCAGTAGTATATTAATCTCTGGGGCCAACGTCCTGACTTTC
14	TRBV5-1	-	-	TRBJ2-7	CASSLARQTYEQYF	TGCGCCAGCAGCTTGGCCCGGCAGACCTACGAGCAGTACTTC
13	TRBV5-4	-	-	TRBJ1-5	CASSRDSNQPQHF	TGTGCCAGCAGCAGGGACAGCAATCAGCCCCAGCATTTT
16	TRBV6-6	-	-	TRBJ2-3	CASSYSNGGRSDTQYF	TGTGCCAGCAGTTACTCGAACGGGGGCCGTTCAGATACGCAGTATTTT
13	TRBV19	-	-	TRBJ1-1	CASTDGGGTEAFF	TGTGCCAGTACTGACGGGGGCGGCACTGAAGCTTTCTTT
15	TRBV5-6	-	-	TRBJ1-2	CASSLAETLLYGYTF	TGTGCCAGCAGCTTGGCTGAGACACTTCTCTATGGCTACACCTTC
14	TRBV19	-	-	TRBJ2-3	CASSSRDTTDTQYF	TGTGCCAGTAGTAGCCGGGACACCACAGATACGCAGTATTTT
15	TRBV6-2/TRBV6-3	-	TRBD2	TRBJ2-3	CASSYRGDHTDTQYF	TGTGCCAGCAGTTACCGGGGGGATCACACAGATACGCAGTATTTT
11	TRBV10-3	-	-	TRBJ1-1	CAIGRGTEAFF	TGTGCCATAGGACGGGGGACTGAAGCTTTCTTT
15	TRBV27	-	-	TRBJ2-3	CASTPEGLATDTQYF	TGTGCCAGCACCCCAGAGGGCCTAGCCACAGATACGCAGTATTTT
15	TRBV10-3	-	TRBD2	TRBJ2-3	CAISGASGSTDTQYF	TGTGCCATCAGTGGGGCTAGCGGGAGCACAGATACGCAGTATTTT
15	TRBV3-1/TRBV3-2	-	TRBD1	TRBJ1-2	CASSPVGQGPYGYTF	TGTGCCAGCAGCCCCGTTGGACAGGGTCCCTATGGCTACACCTTC
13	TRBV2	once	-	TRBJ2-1	CASKVQPPNEQFF	TGTGCCAGCAAGGTCCAACCCCCCAATGAGCAGTTCTTC
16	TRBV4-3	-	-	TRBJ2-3	CASSQDIARSTDTQYF	TGCGCCAGCAGCCAAGATATTGCTCGCAGCACAGATACGCAGTATTTT
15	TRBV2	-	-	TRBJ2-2	CASRRLAMGTGELFF	TGTGCCAGCAGACGGTTGGCCATGGGCACCGGGGAGCTGTTTTTT